This passage covers 27 T cell receptor beta chains from one sample sequenced in a study of blood T cells in healthy people across ages (dated by TCRdb to the mid-2010s). Receptors were amplified or captured by 5' RACE. Sequencing was carried out with an Illumina HiSeq 2500. A second PCR of roughly 6 to 11 cycles was run with a J-beta primer mix and a sample-barcoded 5' primer. TCRdb's own reprocessing of the public reads used fastp at Q25 and MiXCR and kept productive beta chains. Rows with a matching CDR3 protein are joined into one entry that keeps the most common DNA and genes. In this sample the table shows about 680,000 distinct CDR3 sequences, 45% to 50% of which occur a single time. Approximately 32% of the sample goes to the ten largest clones. The sample consisted of blood. These receptors came from an older woman in good health.

V usage is TRBV5-1 and J usage is TRBJ2-1; TRBD1 agrees at 11 bases. J gave up 9 bases and V 0 bases, and 2 bases lay outside the gene matches. Germline V CDR1 and CDR2: SGHRS, YFSETQ. The CDR3 consists of 14 residues. CDR3 sequence: CASSLGTGGREQFF. The CDR3, as DNA: TGCGCCAGCAGCTTGGGGACAGGGGGCCGTGAGCAGTTCTTC.

To note about this clonotype: This may come from a read error, since a much larger clone is one base off. The chain links TRBV10-3 to TRBJ1-5, with 8 bases aligning to TRBD1. Germline-derived CDR1 and CDR2 are ENHRY and SYGVKD. The CDR3 runs to 15 residues. CDR3 loop: CTISDRGGADQPQHF. The CDR3 coding sequence is TGTACCATCAGTGACAGGGGAGGGGCCGATCAGCCCCAGCATTTT.

This clonotype appeared a single time. The DNA for the CDR3 is TGCAGCGTTGAAGAGTCCCCCACTAGCCGAACGGGAGAGACCCAGTACTTC. Translating it yields CSVEESPTSRTGETQYF. The chain combines TRBV29-1 with TRBJ2-5; possible D gene TRBD2, 6 bases. CDR3 length: 17 residues. Germline assignment: CDR1 SQVTM and CDR2 ANQGSEA. Deletions cut 0 bases from V and 4 bases from J, with 21 bases between. The full variable domain, rest sourced from reference TRBV29-1 and TRBJ2-5, is SAVISQKPSRDICQRGTSLTIQCQVDSQVTMMFWYRQQPGQSLTLIATANQGSEATYESGFVIDKFPISRPNLTFSTLTVSNMSPEDSSIYLCSVEESPTSRTGETQYFGPGTRLLVL.

The table lists this clonotype with a few counts. This sequence joins TRBV12-5 and TRBJ2-4, with D possibly matching TRBD1 (6 bases). Trimming shortened V by 2 bases and J by 0 bases, and 17 bases separated the two germline ends. The CDR3 length is 18 residues. Germline CDR1 LGHNT, CDR2 FRNRAP. CDR3 residues: CASGLTGDRFLAKNIQYF. Written as DNA, the CDR3 is TGTGCTAGTGGTTTGACAGGAGACAGGTTCCTAGCCAAAAACATTCAGTACTTC.

Many counts were recorded for this clonotype. The rearrangement uses TRBV7-2 and TRBJ1-6; 9 nucleotides line up with TRBD1. The CDR3 is 15 residues long. The germline V gene encodes CDR1 SGHTA and CDR2 FQGNSA. Trimming took 6 bases from V and 7 from J; bases not matched to a gene: 7. The CDR3 spells CASRYGDRDNSPLHF. CDR3 bases: TGTGCCAGCAGATACGGGGACAGGGACAATTCACCCCTCCACTTT. Together with reference TRBV7-2 and TRBJ1-6, the CDR3 gives the full variable domain: GAGVSQSPSNKVTEKGKDVELRCDPISGHTALYWYRQSLGQGLEFLIYFQGNSAPDKSGLPSDRFSAERTGGSVSTLTIQRTQQEDSAVYLCASRYGDRDNSPLHFGNGTRLTVT.

A remark on this clonotype: A junction end diverges from the germline sequence, so it may reflect a read error. The V gene is TRBV6-2 or TRBV6-3, the J gene TRBJ2-7; the D gene is possibly TRBD1 (5 bases). The germline V gene has CDR1 MNHEY and CDR2 SVGEGT. CDR3 size: 12 residues. The CDR3 spells CAGSWQGFLMYF. The DNA for the CDR3 is TGTGCCGGCAGTTGGCAGGGCTTCCTTATGTACTTC.

The chain links TRBV7-2 to TRBJ2-7; TRBD2 matches 7 bases. Germline V CDR1 and CDR2: SGHTA, FQGNSA. This CDR3 comprises 13 residues. Trimming removed 1 base from V and 6 bases from J; junction bases left unmatched: 3. CDR3 sequence (DNA): TGTGCCAGCAGCTTAGTGGGAGGGTTCGAGCAGTACTTC. This encodes CASSLVGGFEQYF.

This clonotype was detected once. The chain joins TRBV28 to TRBJ2-7; D is unclear. Per the germline V gene, CDR1 is MDHEN and CDR2 is SYDVKM. V was pared by 8 bases and J by 6 bases, with 14 bases between. The CDR3 spans 12 residues. The CDR3 protein is CASSREVGEQYF. The CDR3 nucleotides are TGTGCCAGCTCCAGAGAGGTCGGCGAGCAGTACTTC.

In this sample, this clonotype turned up a few times. This chain links TRBV2 with TRBJ2-1; 12 bases are shared with TRBD2. The CDR3 loop spans 15 amino acids. The V gene end was trimmed by 7 bases and the J gene end by 6 bases; junction bases not matched to a gene: 7. CDR1 is SNHLY and CDR2 is FYNNEI in the germline V gene. In DNA, the CDR3 is TGTGCCAGCACCAGACTAGCGGGAGAAGGCAATGAGCAGTTCTTC. This encodes CASTRLAGEGNEQFF.

Concerning this clonotype: At one boundary the junction diverges from the germline segment, which might be a read error. CDR3 in DNA: TGTACCAGCGAGGAGGATTTTAGGACTAGCAGTTACGAGCAGTACTTC. This gives the protein CTSEEDFRTSSYEQYF. The chain has TRBV5-5 and TRBJ2-7; 8 nucleotides line up with TRBD2. Germline CDR1 reads SGHKS; CDR2 reads YYEKEE (reference sequence). The length of the CDR3 is 16 residues.

The chain recombines TRBV12-3 or TRBV12-4 with TRBJ2-7; 13 bases align to TRBD2. The CDR3 covers 18 residues. V lost 3 bases and J lost 7; bases outside the gene matches: 15. The CDR3 DNA reads TGTGCCAGCAGTTTGATTAACCTCAGGACTAGCGGGAGTCAAGAGCAGTACTTC. Its translation is CASSLINLRTSGSQEQYF.

This clonotype was picked up one time. An end of the junction does not agree with germline; a read error may underlie this. The chain links TRBV7-2 to TRBJ2-7; tentatively, D is TRBD1 (6 bases). The length of the CDR3 is 17 residues. CDR1 is SGHTA, CDR2 FQGNSA, per germline. This CDR3 is CASSLGGTAAGDYEQYF. CDR3 nucleotide sequence: TGCGCCAGCAGCTTAGGGGGTACCGCGGCAGGGGACTACGAGCAGTACTTC. Filled out from reference TRBV7-2 and TRBJ2-7, the complete variable domain reads GAGVSQSPSNKVTEKGKDVELRCDPISGHTALYWYRQSLGQGLEFLIYFQGNSAPDKSGLPSDRFSAERTGGSVSTLTIQRTQQEDSAVYLCASSLGGTAAGDYEQYFGPGTRLTVT.

The chain links TRBV29-1 to TRBJ2-4; 9 bases are shared with TRBD1. The length of the CDR3 is 12 residues. CDR1 SQVTM and CDR2 ANQGSEA come from the germline V gene. J was trimmed by 6 bases and V by 7 bases; bases with no gene match: 4. The CDR3 protein is CSAETGGNIQYF. CDR3 coding DNA: TGCAGCGCAGAGACAGGGGGAAACATTCAGTACTTC.

This clonotype was counted only a few times. This chain uses TRBV2 with TRBJ2-1; no clear D. This CDR3 is 11 amino acids long. The V end was cut by 9 bases, the J end by 12 bases, with 15 bases between. Germline CDR1 reads SNHLY; CDR2 reads FYNNEI. CDR3 region: CASREDHRQFF. The CDR3 bases are TGTGCCAGTAGAGAGGATCACCGGCAGTTCTTC.

The V and J genes are TRBV9 and TRBJ2-3; 11 bases fit TRBD1. V lost 4 bases and J lost 4; bases outside the gene matches: 8. The CDR3 consists of 16 residues. CDR1 SGDLS and CDR2 YYNGEE come from the germline V gene. The CDR3 nucleotides are TGTGCCAGCAGCCCTGCCGGACAGGGGGCCTCAGATACGCAGTATTTT. Translation: CASSPAGQGASDTQYF. Full variable domain (missing parts from reference TRBV9 and TRBJ2-3): DSGVTQTPKHLITATGQRVTLRCSPRSGDLSVYWYQQSLDQGLQFLIQYYNGEERAKGNILERFSAQQFPDLHSELNLSSLELGDSALYFCASSPAGQGASDTQYFGPGTRLTVL.

As to this clonotype: This may be a read error: a much more frequent sequence differs by one nucleotide. This chain uses TRBV6-1 with TRBJ2-1; no reliable D call. This CDR3 comprises 10 residues. Germline V lookup: CDR1 MNHNS, CDR2 SASEGT. Trimming shortened V by 5 bases and J by 10 bases, and 6 bases separated the two germline ends. The CDR3: CASSSYEQFF. The CDR3 DNA is TGTGCCAGCAGTTCCTACGAGCAGTTCTTC.

This clonotype was counted a single time. The V call is TRBV27, the J call TRBJ2-7, with no clear D. This CDR3 has 10 residues. Trimming took off 11 bases at V and 5 bases at J, with 10 bases between the two ends. Germline V gene sequence: CDR1 MNHEY, CDR2 SMNVEV (reference sequence). CDR3: CACRSDEQYF. For the CDR3, the DNA is TGTGCCTGCCGGTCAGACGAGCAGTACTTC.

This chain connects TRBV14 to TRBJ2-3; TRBD2 agrees at 10 bases. The V gene end was trimmed by 5 bases and the J gene end by 4 bases; junction bases not matched to a gene: 9. Germline CDR1 is SGHDN and CDR2 is FVKESK. CDR3 size: 16 residues. CDR3 amino acids: CASSKRYLAGADTQYF. DNA of the CDR3: TGTGCCAGCAGCAAAAGGTACCTAGCGGGAGCAGATACGCAGTATTTT.

The chain has TRBV5-1 and TRBJ1-6, with unresolved D. V was shortened by 4 bases and J by 8 bases, with 7 bases between the two germline ends. Germline V gives CDR1 SGHRS, CDR2 YFSETQ. This CDR3 spans 12 amino acids. CDR3 sequence reads: CASSGSDSPLHF. The CDR3 nucleotides read TGCGCCAGCAGCGGGAGTGATTCACCCCTCCACTTT.

This clonotype has a handful of counts. The chain employs TRBV28 and TRBJ2-3; 9 nucleotides align to TRBD1. Trimming took 6 bases from V and 7 from J; bases not matched to a gene: 8. This CDR3 has 14 amino acids. Germline V lookup: CDR1 MDHEN, CDR2 SYDVKM. The chain's CDR3 is CASSYADRGNTQYF. The CDR3 DNA reads TGTGCCAGCAGCTATGCGGACAGGGGAAATACGCAGTATTTT. The variable domain in full, with the rest retrieved from reference TRBV28 and TRBJ2-3, is DVKVTQSSRYLVKRTGEKVFLECVQDMDHENMFWYRQDPGLGLRLIYFSYDVKMKEKGDIPEGYSVSREKKERFSLILESASTNQTSMYLCASSYADRGNTQYFGPGTRLTVL.

V gene TRBV6-2 or TRBV6-3 combines with J gene TRBJ2-7; tentatively, D is TRBD1 or TRBD2 (5 bases each). V was pared by 4 bases and J by 0 bases, with 13 bases between. The CDR3 covers 15 residues. Germline CDR1 is MNHEY and CDR2 is SVGEGT. In DNA, the CDR3 is TGTGCCAGCAGTTTCCGGGACGCCACCTCCTACGAGCAGTACTTC. Protein sequence: CASSFRDATSYEQYF.

This rearrangement joins TRBV5-1 to TRBJ2-7; 7 nucleotides agree with TRBD2. The germline V gene has CDR1 SGHRS and CDR2 YFSETQ. V lost 1 base, J lost 2 bases, and 9 bases stayed unmatched. The length of the CDR3 is 16 residues. The CDR3 sequence: CASSLLASGGTYEQYF. CDR3 in DNA: TGCGCCAGCAGCTTGTTGGCTAGCGGAGGCACCTACGAGCAGTACTTC.

This chain joins TRBV7-9 and TRBJ2-2, with D hard to call. The CDR3 extends over 13 amino acids. Per germline, CDR1 SEHNR and CDR2 FQNEAQ (reference sequence). Trimming cost V 4 bases and J 5 bases, with 8 bases left between them. CDR3 nucleotides: TGTGCCAGCAGCTATTTCCCGACCGGGGAGCTGTTTTTT. Its translation: CASSYFPTGELFF.

Only one count was recorded for this clonotype. The rearrangement joins TRBV6-2 or TRBV6-3 to TRBJ1-1, with a tentative D call TRBD1 (5 bases). Trimming cost V 6 bases and J 8 bases, with 13 bases left between them. The CDR3 extends over 12 amino acids. Germline V gene lookup returns CDR1 MNHEY and CDR2 SVGEGT. Written as DNA, the CDR3 is TGTGCCAGCAGGAAAGGGGCAGCAGAAGCTTTCTTT. It encodes CASRKGAAEAFF.

In this sample, this clonotype turned up many times. The V gene is TRBV27, the J gene TRBJ2-1; D is possibly TRBD2 (6 bases). Trimming took off 5 bases at V and 6 bases at J, with 8 bases between the two ends. Germline V lookup: CDR1 MNHEY, CDR2 SMNVEV (reference sequence). The CDR3 covers 12 residues. CDR3 sequence (DNA): TGTGCCAGCAGTCAGACTAGCAATGAGCAGTTCTTC. As protein: CASSQTSNEQFF.

The chain recombines TRBV7-8 with TRBJ2-7, with 7 nucleotides matching TRBD1. The closer fit of TRBJ2-5 to the DNA end suggests the J call may be wrong. The germline V gene encodes CDR1 SGHVS and CDR2 FQNEAQ. This CDR3 region has 15 residues. CDR3 loop: CASSPPTGIKETQYF. CDR3 nucleotides: TGTGCCAGCAGCCCACCGACAGGGATTAAAGAGACCCAGTACTTC.

Note on this clonotype: One end of the junction varies from germline; a read error may be responsible. This rearrangement joins TRBV7-2 to TRBJ2-1; tentatively, D is TRBD1 or TRBD2 (5 bases each). CDR3 length: 15 residues. The germline gives CDR1 SGHTA, CDR2 FQGNSA. CDR3 region: CASSLEGTSYDEQFF. The CDR3, as DNA: TGTGCCAGCAGCTTAGAAGGGACCTCCTACGATGAGCAGTTCTTC.